One T cell receptor beta chain is described in this entry. Its antigen is currently unknown. These data originate in a study of shared clonotypes between healthy human individuals. Study information: The cohort comprised a couple of women and a few men. Their ages spanned 18 to 49 years.

Data came from immunoSEQ multiplex PCR; TCRdb stores just in-frame clones and leaves some out. The sample lists some 1.5 million clones, approximately 96% seen once, with about 1% in the top ten. General study results and limits: Relative to their counterparts shared across all four donors, non-shared clonotypes exhibited diminished generation probabilities.

Sequencing used naive CD4+ T cells sorted from blood. The subset was: CD45RA+ positively selected. The sequence derives from a young man in good health.

CDR3 sequence: CASSEGPVDTQYF. The DNA for the CDR3 is TGTGCCAGCAGTGAGGGCCCTGTGGATACGCAGTATTTT. This chain connects TRBV6-1 to TRBJ2-3; D gene uncertain. CDR3 length: 13 residues. The germline gives CDR1 MNHNS, CDR2 SASEGT. Trimming stripped 3 bases from V and 6 bases from J, with 10 bases between.